The clone carrying this T cell receptor beta chain was observed once. This entry comes from a study of T cell changes during pregnancy in multiple sclerosis. The protocol was immunoSEQ multiplex PCR, while the TCRdb copy is restricted to in-frame clones and leaves out a portion. The table shows some 99,000 clones, with approximately 93% occurring only once. V lost 3 bases and J lost 2, with 9 bases in between. Germline CDR1 and CDR2: SGHRS and YFSETQ. This CDR3 comprises 14 residues. Source: peripheral blood, taken after pregnancy. The TCR originated in a female donor with multiple sclerosis, enrolled in a pregnancy study. The rearrangement uses TRBV5-1 and TRBJ2-1, with a possible D match to TRBD1 (6 bases). CDR3 nucleotides: TGCGCCAGCAGCTCGGGACAACCCTACAATGAGCAGTTCTTC. Translation gives CASSSGQPYNEQFF.